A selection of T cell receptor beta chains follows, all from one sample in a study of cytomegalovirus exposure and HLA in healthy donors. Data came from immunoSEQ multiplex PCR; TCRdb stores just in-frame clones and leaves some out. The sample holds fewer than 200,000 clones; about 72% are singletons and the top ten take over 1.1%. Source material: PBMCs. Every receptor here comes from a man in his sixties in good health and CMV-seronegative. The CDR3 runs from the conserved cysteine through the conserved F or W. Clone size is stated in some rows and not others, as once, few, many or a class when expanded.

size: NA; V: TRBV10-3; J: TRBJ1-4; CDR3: CAISGQETNEKLFF
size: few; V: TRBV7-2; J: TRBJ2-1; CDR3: CASSLELSYNEQFF
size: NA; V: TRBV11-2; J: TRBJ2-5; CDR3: CVSSLAGGETQYF
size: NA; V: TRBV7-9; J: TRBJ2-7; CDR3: CASSPRRGVNEQYF
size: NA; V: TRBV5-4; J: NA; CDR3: CASSLGRSYEQYF
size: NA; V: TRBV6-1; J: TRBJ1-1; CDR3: CASSASPIDRPEAFF
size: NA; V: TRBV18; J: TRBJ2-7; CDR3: CASSPGVSYEQYF
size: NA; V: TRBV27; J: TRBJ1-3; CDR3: CASSPWTGGLAGNTIYF
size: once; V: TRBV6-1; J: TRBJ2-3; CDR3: CASSRQGDTDTQYF
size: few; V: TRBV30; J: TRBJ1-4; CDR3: CAWIQEWGGATELFF
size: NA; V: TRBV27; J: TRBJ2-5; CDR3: CASSRTSGFRDEQYF
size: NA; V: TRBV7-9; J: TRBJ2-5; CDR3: CASSLVGGRETQYF
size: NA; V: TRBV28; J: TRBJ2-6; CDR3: CASSLWGLAGANSGANVLTF
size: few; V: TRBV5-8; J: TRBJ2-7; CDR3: CASSFRGEQYF
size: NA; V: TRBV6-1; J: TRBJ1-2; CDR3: CASSEGPPGQGGGYTF
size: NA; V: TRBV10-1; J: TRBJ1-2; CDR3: CASSESQGEGYTF
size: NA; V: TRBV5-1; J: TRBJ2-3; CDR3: CASSFRASGITDTQYF
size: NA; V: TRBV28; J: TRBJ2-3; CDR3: CASSLWTSGGADTQYF
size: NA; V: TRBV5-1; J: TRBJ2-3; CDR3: CASSSLAGGTDTQYF
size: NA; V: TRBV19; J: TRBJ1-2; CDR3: CASRASRTGGSYGYTF
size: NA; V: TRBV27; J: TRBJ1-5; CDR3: CASSLSGRGQPQHF
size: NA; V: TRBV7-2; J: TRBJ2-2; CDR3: CASSLGQVANTGELFF
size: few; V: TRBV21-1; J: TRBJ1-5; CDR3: CASSKGTEESGQPQHF
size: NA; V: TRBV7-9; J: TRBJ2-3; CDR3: CASSPIGTVDTQYF
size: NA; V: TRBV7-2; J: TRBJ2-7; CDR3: CASSRRTGRREEQYF
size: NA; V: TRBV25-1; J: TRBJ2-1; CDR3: CASSDPLAGAYNEQFF